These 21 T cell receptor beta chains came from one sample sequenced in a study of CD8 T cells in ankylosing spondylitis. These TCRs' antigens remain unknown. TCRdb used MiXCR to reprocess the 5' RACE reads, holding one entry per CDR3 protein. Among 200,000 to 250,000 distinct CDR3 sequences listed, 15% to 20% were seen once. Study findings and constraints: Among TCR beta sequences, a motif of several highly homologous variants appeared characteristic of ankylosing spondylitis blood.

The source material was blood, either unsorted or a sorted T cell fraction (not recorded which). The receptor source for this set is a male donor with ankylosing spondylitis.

The CDR3 DNA follows: TGCAGTGCTAGAGTCGGGGGGGCCGATGAGCAGTTCTTC. This encodes CSARVGGADEQFF. The chain has TRBV20-1 and TRBJ2-1; 8 positions agree with TRBD2. Germline CDR1 DFQATT, CDR2 SNEGSKA (reference sequence). This CDR3 spans 13 amino acids. V lost 1 base to trimming and J lost 8 bases; unmatched junction nucleotides: 4.

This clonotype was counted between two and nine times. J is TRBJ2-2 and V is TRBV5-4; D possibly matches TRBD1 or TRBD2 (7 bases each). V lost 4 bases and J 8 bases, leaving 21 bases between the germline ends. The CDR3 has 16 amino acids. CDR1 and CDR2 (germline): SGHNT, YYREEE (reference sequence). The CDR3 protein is CASSQWGGGLIGELFF. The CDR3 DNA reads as TGTGCCAGCAGCCAGTGGGGAGGGGGCCTCATAGGGGAGCTGTTTTTT.

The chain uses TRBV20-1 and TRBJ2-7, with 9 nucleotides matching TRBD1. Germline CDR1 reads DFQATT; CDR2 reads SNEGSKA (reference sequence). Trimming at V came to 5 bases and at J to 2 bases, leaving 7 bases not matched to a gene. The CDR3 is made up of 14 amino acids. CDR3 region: CSAERDRDAYEQYF. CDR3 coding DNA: TGCAGTGCTGAAAGGGACAGGGATGCCTACGAGCAGTACTTC.

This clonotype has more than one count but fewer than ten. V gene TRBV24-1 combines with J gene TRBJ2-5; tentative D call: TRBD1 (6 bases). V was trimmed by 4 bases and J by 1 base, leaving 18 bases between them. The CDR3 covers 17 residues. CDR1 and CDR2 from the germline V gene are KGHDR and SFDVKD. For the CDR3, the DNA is TGTGCCACCAGTGACTCCGGGACAATCGGCTCCCAAGAGACCCAGTACTTC. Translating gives CATSDSGTIGSQETQYF.

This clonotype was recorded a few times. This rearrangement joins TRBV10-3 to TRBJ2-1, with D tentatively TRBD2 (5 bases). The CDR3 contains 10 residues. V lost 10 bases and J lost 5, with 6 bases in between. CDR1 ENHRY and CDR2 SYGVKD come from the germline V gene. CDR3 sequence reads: CATGDNEQFF. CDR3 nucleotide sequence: TGTGCCACCGGGGACAATGAGCAGTTCTTC.

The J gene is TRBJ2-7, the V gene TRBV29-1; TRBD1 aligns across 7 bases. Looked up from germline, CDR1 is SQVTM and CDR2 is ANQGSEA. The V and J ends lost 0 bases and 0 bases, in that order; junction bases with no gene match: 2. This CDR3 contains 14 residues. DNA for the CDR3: TGCAGCGTTGAAGAACAGGGGATCTCCTACGAGCAGTACTTC. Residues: CSVEEQGISYEQYF.

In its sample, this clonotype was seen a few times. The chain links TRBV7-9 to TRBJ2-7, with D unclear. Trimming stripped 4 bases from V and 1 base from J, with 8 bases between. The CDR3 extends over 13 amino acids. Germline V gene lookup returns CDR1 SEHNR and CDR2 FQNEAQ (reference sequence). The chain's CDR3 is CASSSDGSYEQYF. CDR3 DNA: TGTGCCAGCAGCTCGGACGGGTCCTACGAGCAGTACTTC. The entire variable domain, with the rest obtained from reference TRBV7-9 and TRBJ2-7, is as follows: DTGVSQNPRHKITKRGQNVTFRCDPISEHNRLYWYRQTLGQGPEFLTYFQNEAQLEKSRLLSDRFSAERPKGSFSTLEIQRTEQGDSAMYLCASSSDGSYEQYFGPGTRLTVT.

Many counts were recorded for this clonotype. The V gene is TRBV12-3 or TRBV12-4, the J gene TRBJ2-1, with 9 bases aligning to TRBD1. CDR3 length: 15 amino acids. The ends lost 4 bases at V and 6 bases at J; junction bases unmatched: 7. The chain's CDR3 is CASSSGTGLINEQFF. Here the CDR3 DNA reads TGTGCCAGCAGTTCCGGGACAGGGCTAATCAATGAGCAGTTCTTC.

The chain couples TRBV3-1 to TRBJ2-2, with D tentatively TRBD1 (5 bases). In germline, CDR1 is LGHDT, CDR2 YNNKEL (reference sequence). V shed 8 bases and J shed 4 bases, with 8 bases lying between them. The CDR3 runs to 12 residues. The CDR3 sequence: CASGHLTGELFF. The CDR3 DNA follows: TGTGCCAGCGGACACCTCACCGGGGAGCTGTTTTTT.

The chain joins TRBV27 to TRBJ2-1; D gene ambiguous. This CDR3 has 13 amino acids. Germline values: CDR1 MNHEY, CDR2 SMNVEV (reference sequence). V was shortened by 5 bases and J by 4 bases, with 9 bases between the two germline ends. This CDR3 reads CASSTTAYNEQFF. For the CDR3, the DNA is TGTGCCAGCAGTACGACTGCGTACAATGAGCAGTTCTTC.

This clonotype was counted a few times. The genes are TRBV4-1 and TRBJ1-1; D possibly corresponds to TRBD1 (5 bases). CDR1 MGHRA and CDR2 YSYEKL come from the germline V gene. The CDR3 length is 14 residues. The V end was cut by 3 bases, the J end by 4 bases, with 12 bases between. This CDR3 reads CASSQIQEITEAFF. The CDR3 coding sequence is TGCGCCAGCAGCCAGATACAGGAAATCACTGAAGCTTTCTTT.

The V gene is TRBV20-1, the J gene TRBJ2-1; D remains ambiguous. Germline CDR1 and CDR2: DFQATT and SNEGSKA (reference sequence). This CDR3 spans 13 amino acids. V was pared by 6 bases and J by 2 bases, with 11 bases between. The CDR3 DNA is TGCAGTGCCGATCTTCTAGCCTACAATGAGCAGTTCTTC. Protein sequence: CSADLLAYNEQFF.

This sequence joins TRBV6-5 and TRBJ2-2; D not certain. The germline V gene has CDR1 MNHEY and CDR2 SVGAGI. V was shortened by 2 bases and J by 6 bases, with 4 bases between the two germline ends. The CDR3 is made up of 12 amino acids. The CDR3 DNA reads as TGTGCCAGCAGTTACAATCCCGGGGAGCTGTTTTTT. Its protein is CASSYNPGELFF.

CDR3 bases: TGTGCCAGCAGCCCAAACCGGGACTTAGACTACGAGCAGTACTTC. Amino acids: CASSPNRDLDYEQYF. V is TRBV4-2 and J is TRBJ2-7; D is possibly TRBD2 (6 bases). Germline CDR1 reads LGHNA; CDR2 reads YNFKEQ. Trimming took 4 bases from V and 3 from J, leaving 16 bases between them. This CDR3 has 15 residues.

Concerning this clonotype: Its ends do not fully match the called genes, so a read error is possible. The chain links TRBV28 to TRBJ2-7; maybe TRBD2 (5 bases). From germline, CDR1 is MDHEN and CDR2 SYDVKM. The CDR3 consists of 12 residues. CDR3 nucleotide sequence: TGTGCCAGCAGTTCCCGGACTGGGCCCGGCCACTTC. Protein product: CASSSRTGPGHF.

CDR3: CSAQETATSDVADTQYF. The CDR3 DNA reads TGCAGTGCGCAGGAGACCGCGACTAGCGACGTAGCAGATACGCAGTATTTT. The rearrangement joins TRBV20-1 to TRBJ2-3; TRBD2 matches at 8 bases. Germline V gene data show CDR1 as DFQATT and CDR2 as SNEGSKA (reference sequence). Germline trimming cut 6 bases from V and 4 bases from J; bases unmatched to any gene: 18. The CDR3 sequence is 17 residues long.

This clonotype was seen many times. The CDR3 DNA reads TGTGCCAGCAGGCCTGCCGGGGCCAACGTCCTGACTTTC. Its protein product is CASRPAGANVLTF. The chain carries TRBV28 and TRBJ2-6; D not resolved. Germline-derived CDR1 and CDR2 are MDHEN and SYDVKM. V was clipped by 6 bases and J by 4 bases, with 7 bases between them. The CDR3 spans 13 residues.

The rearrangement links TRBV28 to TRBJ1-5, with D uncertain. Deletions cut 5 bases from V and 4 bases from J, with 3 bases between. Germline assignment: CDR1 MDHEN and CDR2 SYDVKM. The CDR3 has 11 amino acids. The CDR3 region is CASSPNQPQHF. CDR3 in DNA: TGTGCCAGCAGTCCTAATCAGCCCCAGCATTTT. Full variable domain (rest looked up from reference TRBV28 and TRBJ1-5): DVKVTQSSRYLVKRTGEKVFLECVQDMDHENMFWYRQDPGLGLRLIYFSYDVKMKEKGDIPEGYSVSREKKERFSLILESASTNQTSMYLCASSPNQPQHFGDGTRLSIL.

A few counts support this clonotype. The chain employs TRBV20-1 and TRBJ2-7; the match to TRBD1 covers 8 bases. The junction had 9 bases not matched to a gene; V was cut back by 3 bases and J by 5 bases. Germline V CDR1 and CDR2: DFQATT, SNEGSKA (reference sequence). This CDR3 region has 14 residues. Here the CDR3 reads CSASGQGFGHEQYF. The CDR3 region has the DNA TGCAGTGCTAGCGGACAGGGCTTTGGGCACGAGCAGTACTTC.

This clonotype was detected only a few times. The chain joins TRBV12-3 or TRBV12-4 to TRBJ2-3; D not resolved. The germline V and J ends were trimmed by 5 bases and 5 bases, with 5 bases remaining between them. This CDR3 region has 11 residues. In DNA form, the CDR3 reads TGTGCCAGCAGTCTCAGAGATACGCAGTATTTT. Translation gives CASSLRDTQYF.

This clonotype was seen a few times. The CDR3 DNA reads TGTGCCAGCAGTGAAATGGCGGAGCTAGGGGAGCAGTACTTC. This translates into CASSEMAELGEQYF. The rearrangement joins TRBV2 to TRBJ2-7, with no clear D. Germline CDR1 is SNHLY and CDR2 is FYNNEI. The CDR3 consists of 14 residues. The V end lost 2 bases, the J end lost 7 bases, and 15 bases lay between the germline ends.